This TCR beta chain emerged from a study of identifying expanded T cells in peripheral blood. No infections or other immune events were documented during collection. This clone has only one observation. Its antigen is still unknown. This CDR3 comprises 11 residues. Germline values: CDR1 DFQATT, CDR2 SNEGSKA (reference sequence). V was cut by 5 bases and J by 3 bases, with 7 bases left in between. Method: immunoSEQ multiplex PCR; TCRdb's copy keeps in-frame clones and lacks some. The profile covers about 81,000 clones, with 84% appearing a single time and 15% to 20% taken by the ten largest. Regarding the study as a whole: Clone count variance between roughly 2-week samples rose with total template count. Differentially abundant clones: about 1.2 between replicates, about 17 at around 2 weeks, more than 18 at four.

This clonotype was obtained from a person aged 18 to 70 in good health. The sample consisted of blood. The chain joins TRBV20-1 to TRBJ1-2; D is unclear. CDR3 loop: CSAPLDYGYTF. CDR3 in DNA: TGCAGTGCTCCCCTTGACTATGGCTACACCTTC.